Presented here are 28 T cell receptor beta chains from one specimen sequenced in a study of blood T cell repertoires in COVID-19 (dated by TCRdb to the early 2020s). The library came from the immunoSEQ multiplex PCR assay. TCRdb provides this immuneACCESS table in a form limited to in-frame rearrangements. Some clones are lacking; in checked studies, under half of them reflect an unresolved V gene, and why the rest are absent is not known. A total of some 240,000 clones appear in this sample, approximately 84% of them only once. The ten largest account for approximately 6.6% of the sample. The sequenced sample consisted of PBMCs or T cells enriched from blood (not recorded which). The origin of the receptors is a woman aged 50 to 60 who had been exposed to COVID-19.

J is TRBJ2-7 and V is TRBV11-2; unclear D gene. With 0 bases removed from V and 1 base from J, the gap between germline ends came to 10 bases. This CDR3 region has 15 residues. In germline, CDR1 is SGHAT, CDR2 FQNNGV. CDR3 DNA sequence: TGTGCCAGCAGCTTAGAACTAAGCAATTCCTACGAGCAGTACTTC. This sequence encodes CASSLELSNSYEQYF.

This sequence joins TRBV5-1 and TRBJ1-2; a weak D match, TRBD1 (6 bases). CDR3 length: 12 residues. V was shortened by 3 bases and J by 9 bases, with 12 bases between the two germline ends. Per the germline V gene, CDR1 is SGHRS and CDR2 is YFSETQ. CDR3 sequence: CASSSGTSSYTF. The CDR3 DNA follows: TGCGCCAGCAGCTCCGGGACAAGCAGCTACACCTTC.

The chain recombines TRBV5-6 with TRBJ2-2, with TRBD1 matching over 7 bases. Germline-derived CDR1 and CDR2 are SGHDT and YYEEEE. Unmatched junction bases numbered 6, after V lost 3 bases and J lost 1 base. The CDR3 length is 16 residues. The CDR3 bases are TGTGCCAGCAGCTCCACAGGGGAGAAGAACACCGGGGAGCTGTTTTTT. Translated: CASSSTGEKNTGELFF.

The rearrangement joins TRBV7-9 to TRBJ1-5, with D perhaps TRBD1 (6 bases). This CDR3 spans 13 amino acids. Germline V gene lookup returns CDR1 SEHNR and CDR2 FQNEAQ (reference sequence). The V and J ends lost 1 base and 9 bases respectively, with 10 bases between them. CDR3: CASSLESQGPQHF. The DNA for the CDR3 is TGTGCCAGCAGCTTAGAGTCACAGGGGCCCCAGCATTTT.

This chain joins TRBV29-1 and TRBJ2-7; 9 nucleotides align to TRBD1. The CDR3 is 13 amino acids. Germline V gene sequence: CDR1 SQVTM, CDR2 ANQGSEA. V shed 7 bases, J shed 6 bases, and the junction held 10 bases outside the gene matches. As DNA, the CDR3 is TGCAGCGCCGAGGGACAGGGATCGCGCGAGCAGTACTTC. Translation gives CSAEGQGSREQYF.

This clone was counted a few times. V usage is TRBV29-1 and J usage is TRBJ2-3; D is uncertain. The germline V gene has CDR1 SQVTM and CDR2 ANQGSEA. V dropped 6 bases and J dropped 5 bases, with 9 bases sitting between them. The CDR3 runs 11 residues. CDR3 residues: CSVDWLDTQYF. Here the CDR3 DNA reads TGCAGCGTAGACTGGTTAGATACGCAGTATTTT.

This clone showed up just a few times. V and J are TRBV2 and TRBJ2-2, with 11 bases identical to TRBD2. The CDR3 sequence is 16 residues long. V lost 4 bases, J lost 6 bases, and 7 bases stayed unmatched. CDR1 is SNHLY and CDR2 is FYNNEI in the germline V gene. The DNA for the CDR3 is TGTGCCAGCAGTGTGCGTAGCGGGGGGGCCTCCGGGGAGCTGTTTTTT. Translation gives CASSVRSGGASGELFF.

The rearrangement joins TRBV12-5 to TRBJ1-5; tentative D call: TRBD1 (5 bases). Germline V gene data show CDR1 as LGHNT and CDR2 as FRNRAP. The length of the CDR3 is 13 residues. Trimming took 4 bases from V and 1 from J, leaving 5 bases between them. CDR3 amino acids: CASGYRSNQPQHF. The CDR3 nucleotides are TGTGCTAGTGGTTACAGGAGCAATCAGCCCCAGCATTTT.

The rearrangement links TRBV9 to TRBJ2-3; 7 nucleotides align to TRBD2. The germline CDR1 and CDR2 sequences are SGDLS and YYNGEE. J was trimmed by 2 bases and V by 4 bases; bases with no gene match: 7. This CDR3 is built from 15 residues. CDR3 in amino acids: CASSPQAGSTDTQYF. DNA for the CDR3: TGTGCCAGCAGCCCTCAAGCGGGGTCCACAGATACGCAGTATTTT.

This clone was observed once. The rearrangement uses TRBV7-8 and TRBJ1-6; 9 bases are a match to TRBD1. The CDR3 has 16 residues. V lost 2 bases, J lost 9 bases, and 8 bases stayed unmatched. Germline CDR1 is SGHVS and CDR2 is FQNEAQ. CDR3: CASSLTTGGLGSPLHF. CDR3 DNA: TGTGCCAGCAGCTTAACGACAGGGGGGTTGGGTTCACCCCTCCACTTT.

Comments on this clone: A read error is possible here, since a much larger clone lies one base away. The chain is built from TRBV2 and TRBJ1-2, with 7 bases identical to TRBD1. V shed 6 bases and J 2 bases; nucleotides not matched to a gene: 3. The CDR3 has 13 residues. Germline loops: CDR1 SNHLY, CDR2 FYNNEI. The CDR3 sequence: CASSLTGNYGYTF. CDR3 sequence (DNA): TGTGCCAGCAGCCTGACAGGGAACTATGGCTACACCTTC.

The rearrangement uses TRBV7-9 and TRBJ2-5, with D possibly matching TRBD2 (6 bases). Germline CDR1 reads SEHNR; CDR2 reads FQNEAQ (reference sequence). The CDR3 is 15 amino acids. Deletions cut 0 bases from V and 5 bases from J, with 13 bases between. The CDR3: CASSLATEGPETQYF. In DNA, the CDR3 is TGTGCCAGCAGCTTAGCCACGGAGGGGCCGGAGACCCAGTACTTC.

CDR3 sequence: CASSIGTTPGTGANTF. The CDR3 coding sequence is TGTGCCAGTAGTATTGGGACCACTCCCGGGACAGGGGCGAACACCTTC. V gene TRBV19 combines with J gene TRBJ1-2, with 10 nucleotides matching TRBD1. V shed 3 bases and J 12 bases; nucleotides not matched to a gene: 16. The V gene's germline CDR1 is LNHDA and CDR2 SQIVND (reference sequence). The CDR3 has 16 residues.

This clone was found a few times. This chain joins TRBV3-1 (or the pseudogene TRBV3-2) and TRBJ1-2, with D possibly matching TRBD1 (5 bases). Trimming removed 5 bases at V and 4 bases at J, with 14 bases between. Germline V CDR1 and CDR2: LGHDT, YNNKEL (reference sequence). CDR3 size: 14 residues. CDR3 in DNA: TGTGCCAGCAGCTCCCAAGGGGTAGGCTATGGCTACACCTTC. This gives the protein CASSSQGVGYGYTF.

This clone has just a few counts. V gene TRBV19 combines with J gene TRBJ2-1, with TRBD2 identical over 10 bases. Germline CDR1 and CDR2: LNHDA and SQIVND (reference sequence). CDR3 length: 15 amino acids. V was pared by 4 bases and J by 2 bases, with 2 bases of the junction left unmatched. DNA for the CDR3: TGTGCCAGTAGTAAGAGCGGGGGGGCCTACAATGAGCAGTTCTTC. It specifies CASSKSGGAYNEQFF.

The V call is TRBV6-1, the J call TRBJ2-7; tentative D call: TRBD1 (5 bases). The V gene's germline CDR1 is MNHNS and CDR2 SASEGT. CDR3 size: 15 residues. V shed 1 base and J shed 3 bases, with 13 bases lying between them. The CDR3, as DNA: TGTGCCAGCAGTGAAGGTGGGGCTTCAGTCTACGAGCAGTACTTC. This sequence encodes CASSEGGASVYEQYF.

The chain employs TRBV9 and TRBJ2-3; 12 bases fit TRBD2. V lost 2 bases and J lost 4; bases outside the gene matches: 5. This CDR3 spans 16 amino acids. Germline V gene sequence: CDR1 SGDLS, CDR2 YYNGEE. The CDR3 sequence is CASSVGTSGRADTQYF. The CDR3 nucleotides are TGTGCCAGCAGCGTCGGGACTAGCGGGCGCGCAGATACGCAGTATTTT.

This clone appeared a few times. V usage is TRBV27 and J usage is TRBJ1-6; 8 nucleotides align to TRBD1. The CDR3 is 15 amino acids. The germline gives CDR1 MNHEY, CDR2 SMNVEV (reference sequence). V lost 1 base to trimming and J lost 9 bases; unmatched junction nucleotides: 5. CDR3 residues: CASSLWTGRTSPLHF. CDR3 sequence (DNA): TGTGCCAGCAGTTTATGGACAGGGAGGACTTCACCCCTCCACTTT.

The V gene is TRBV11-2, the J gene TRBJ1-2, with a tentative D call TRBD1 (6 bases). CDR1 SGHAT and CDR2 FQNNGV come from the germline V gene. This CDR3 has 13 amino acids. V was trimmed by 5 bases and J by 4 bases, leaving 11 bases between them. Here the CDR3 DNA reads TGTGCCAGCAGCCTCGAGACAGGCTATGGCTACACCTTC. It codes for CASSLETGYGYTF.

V and J are TRBV12-5 and TRBJ2-5; D unclear. Germline CDR1 LGHNT, CDR2 FRNRAP. The CDR3 contains 11 residues. CDR3 coding DNA: TGTGAGCTACTGTACCAAGAGACCCAGTACTTC. Translation gives CELLYQETQYF.

J is TRBJ2-2 and V is TRBV6-5; 10 bases fit TRBD1. There are 14 residues in the CDR3. Trimming removed 6 bases from V and 6 bases from J; junction bases left unmatched: 4. Germline values: CDR1 MNHEY, CDR2 SVGAGI. The CDR3 sequence is CASRKTGGPGELFF. As DNA, the CDR3 is TGTGCCAGCAGGAAGACAGGGGGCCCCGGGGAGCTGTTTTTT.

In its sample, this clone was seen once. DNA of the CDR3: TGTGCCAGTAGTCCCGGAACCGGGACAGGGCGGGACACCATATATTTT. Its protein product is CASSPGTGTGRDTIYF. The chain combines TRBV19 with TRBJ1-3; 9 nucleotides agree with TRBD1. Germline CDR1 reads LNHDA; CDR2 reads SQIVND (reference sequence). The CDR3 is 16 residues long. Trimming at V came to 5 bases and at J to 8 bases, leaving 13 bases not matched to a gene. The full variable domain, completed using reference TRBV19 and TRBJ1-3, is DGGITQSPKYLFRKEGQNVTLSCEQNLNHDAMYWYRQDPGQGLRLIYYSQIVNDFQKGDIAEGYSVSREKKESFPLTVTSAQKNPTAFYLCASSPGTGTGRDTIYFGEGSWLTVV.

The genes are TRBV5-1 and TRBJ1-3, with a tentative D call TRBD1 (5 bases). Looked up from germline, CDR1 is SGHRS and CDR2 is YFSETQ. V gave up 0 bases and J gave up 4 bases, with 14 bases separating them. The CDR3 length is 16 residues. The CDR3 DNA follows: TGCGCCAGCAGCTTGGCCGGAGGGGCGGAGGGAAACACCATATATTTT. Translating gives CASSLAGGAEGNTIYF.

The V gene is TRBV3-1 (or the pseudogene TRBV3-2), the J gene TRBJ1-3; D is perhaps TRBD1 (5 bases). Trimming stripped 2 bases from V and 5 bases from J, with 13 bases between. CDR1 and CDR2 from the germline V gene are LGHDT and YNNKEL (reference sequence). CDR3 size: 15 residues. CDR3 in DNA: TGTGCCAGCAGCCAAAACCGACAGCCCAGAAACACCATATATTTT. Translation gives CASSQNRQPRNTIYF.

The gene calls are TRBV6-4 and TRBJ2-2; 13 bases line up with TRBD2. Germline CDR1 MRHNA, CDR2 SNTAGT. The ends lost 2 bases at V and 5 bases at J; junction bases unmatched: 5. This CDR3 has 17 residues. The DNA of the CDR3 is TGTGCCAGCAGTGACCCAGGACTAGCGGGGGAAACCGGGGAGCTGTTTTTT. Encoded protein: CASSDPGLAGETGELFF.

This chain links TRBV7-9 with TRBJ1-3, with D unresolved. Germline lookup yields CDR1 SEHNR and CDR2 FQNEAQ (reference sequence). This CDR3 contains 13 residues. V was cut by 4 bases and J by 5 bases, with 9 bases left in between. In DNA form, the CDR3 reads TGTGCCAGCAGCTCCCCAGGTCGAAACACCATATATTTT. Its translation is CASSSPGRNTIYF.

The rearrangement joins TRBV5-6 to TRBJ1-1; 7 bases align to TRBD1. Germline CDR1 SGHDT, CDR2 YYEEEE. The trim removed 4 bases at V and 0 bases at J, leaving 3 bases unmatched. The CDR3 spans 14 residues. DNA for the CDR3: TGTGCCAGCAGCGCTGGACAGGTGAACACTGAAGCTTTCTTT. Amino acid sequence: CASSAGQVNTEAFF.

The chain carries TRBV5-6 and TRBJ1-5; D gene ambiguous. The CDR3 is made up of 15 amino acids. Germline V gene lookup returns CDR1 SGHDT and CDR2 YYEEEE. V gave up 4 bases and J gave up 0 bases, with 11 bases separating them. The CDR3 sequence is CASSVGSYSNQPQHF. Here the CDR3 DNA reads TGTGCCAGCAGCGTGGGTTCGTATAGCAATCAGCCCCAGCATTTT.